The 25 T cell receptor beta chains reported below all come from one sample, sequenced in a study of glioma-infiltrating T cells. TCR alpha and beta CDR3 regions were amplified from RNA using iRepertoire nested multiplex PCR. From the multiplex PCR reads, TCRdb called clonotypes with MiXCR, one entry per CDR3 protein. The table records 300,000 to 450,000 distinct CDR3 sequences, roughly two fifths of them present only once. Input material: glioma tissue, nonneoplastic brain tissue, or PBMCs (not recorded which). The receptors were sampled from a human donor with low-grade glioma or glioblastoma, undergoing nonglioma brain surgery, or in good health (not recorded which).

This clonotype was counted only a few times. The chain uses TRBV6-2 or TRBV6-3 and TRBJ2-1, with 7 bases lining up with TRBD2. Losses at the gene ends were 0 bases for V and 10 bases for J; bases not matched to a gene: 12. In germline, CDR1 is MNHEY, CDR2 SVGEGT. The CDR3 has 16 residues. The CDR3 region has the DNA TGTGCCAGCAGTTACTCGCCCGGGAGGCCCATAGGGGAGCAGTTCTTC. This translates into CASSYSPGRPIGEQFF.

The chain joins TRBV6-7 to TRBJ1-2, with D tentatively TRBD1 (5 bases). TRBV6-7 is labeled an ORF, and its function is uncertain. Trimming pared 7 bases from V and 4 bases from J, leaving 13 bases between. The CDR3 consists of 13 residues. CDR3 sequence: CASNTGQSYGYTF. The CDR3 coding sequence is TGTGCCAGCAACACGGGGCAATCCTATGGCTACACCTTC.

This clonotype appeared a few times. The V and J genes are TRBV7-9 and TRBJ2-1; tentative D call: TRBD2 (6 bases). The V gene's germline CDR1 is SEHNR and CDR2 FQNEAQ (reference sequence). V shed 1 base and J shed 0 bases, with 16 bases lying between them. The CDR3 covers 18 residues. CDR3 in amino acids: CASSLVWRDQSSYNEQFF. The CDR3 nucleotides read TGTGCCAGCAGCTTAGTGTGGCGGGACCAAAGCTCCTACAATGAGCAGTTCTTC.

The rearrangement links TRBV2 to TRBJ2-3; the match to TRBD2 covers 13 bases. With 4 bases clipped from V and 6 bases from J, the junction kept 7 bases outside the gene matches. The CDR3 has 16 amino acids. Germline V lookup: CDR1 SNHLY, CDR2 FYNNEI. The CDR3 loop reads CASSARTSGSGDTQYF. In nucleotides, the CDR3 is TGTGCCAGCAGTGCCCGGACTAGCGGGAGCGGGGATACGCAGTATTTT.

This clonotype was counted between two and nine times. The J gene is TRBJ1-2, the V gene TRBV20-1; 9 bases agree with TRBD1. Per the germline V gene, CDR1 is DFQATT and CDR2 is SNEGSKA (reference sequence). The CDR3 contains 14 residues. Germline trimming cut 0 bases from V and 7 bases from J; bases unmatched to any gene: 6. The CDR3 coding sequence is TGCAGTGCTAGAGATTTCCAGGACAGGGGTGGCTACACCTTC. This sequence encodes CSARDFQDRGGYTF.

With respect to this clonotype: A read error is possible here, since a much larger clone lies one base away. The chain carries TRBV6-1 and TRBJ2-5; TRBD1 is a possible D gene (6 bases). This CDR3 comprises 12 residues. V lost 5 bases and J lost 12, with 16 bases in between. The germline V gene encodes CDR1 MNHNS and CDR2 SASEGT. CDR3 sequence reads: CASSHSPGHEYF. In DNA, the CDR3 is TGTGCCAGCAGTCATTCGCCGGGACACGAGTACTTC.

This clonotype was seen a few times. The chain has TRBV7-9 and TRBJ1-1, with D unresolved. From germline, CDR1 is SEHNR and CDR2 FQNEAQ (reference sequence). This CDR3 comprises 13 residues. Trimming pared 0 bases from V and 6 bases from J, leaving 8 bases between. The CDR3 here is CASSLALQPEAFF. As DNA, the CDR3 is TGTGCCAGCAGCTTAGCGCTACAGCCTGAAGCTTTCTTT.

The chain uses TRBV6-6 and TRBJ2-6; D is possibly TRBD1 (6 bases). CDR3 length: 16 residues. V dropped 4 bases and J dropped 8 bases, with 18 bases sitting between them. Germline CDR1 is MNHNY and CDR2 is SVGAGI (reference sequence). The CDR3 reads CASSSPTFDRPNVLTF. The CDR3 bases are TGTGCCAGCAGTTCACCCACTTTTGACAGGCCCAACGTCCTGACTTTC.

The chain has TRBV7-6 and TRBJ2-1; the match to TRBD2 covers 15 bases. The CDR3 extends over 17 amino acids. CDR1 SGHVS and CDR2 FNYEAQ come from the germline V gene. The J segment lost 8 bases and the V segment lost 5 bases, leaving 10 bases of the junction unmatched. CDR3 protein: CASSPSGLAGGPYEQFF. For the CDR3, the DNA is TGTGCCAGCAGCCCCTCAGGACTAGCGGGAGGGCCTTATGAGCAGTTCTTC.

This clonotype was counted only a few times. The V and J genes are TRBV28 and TRBJ1-1, with TRBD1 as a possible D gene (6 bases). The CDR3 is made up of 22 amino acids. The V gene lost 2 bases and the J gene lost 0 bases, with 31 bases spanning the gap. Looked up from germline, CDR1 is MDHEN and CDR2 is SYDVKM. CDR3 residues: CASSLPLDSLPLTSLMNTEAFF. CDR3 nucleotide sequence: TGTGCCAGCAGTTTACCCCTGGACAGCCTTCCCCTAACCTCCCTAATGAACACTGAAGCTTTCTTT.

This clonotype was counted many times. The chain employs TRBV7-2 and TRBJ1-1; TRBD1 matches 7 bases. CDR1 is SGHTA, CDR2 FQGNSA, per germline. The length of the CDR3 is 16 residues. With V trimmed by 5 bases and J by 0 bases, 9 bases remained unmatched. CDR3 sequence: CASSVSGGGMNTEAFF. DNA of the CDR3: TGTGCCAGCAGCGTCTCAGGGGGGGGGATGAACACTGAAGCTTTCTTT. The entire variable domain, with the rest obtained from reference TRBV7-2 and TRBJ1-1, is as follows: GAGVSQSPSNKVTEKGKDVELRCDPISGHTALYWYRQSLGQGLEFLIYFQGNSAPDKSGLPSDRFSAERTGGSVSTLTIQRTQQEDSAVYLCASSVSGGGMNTEAFFGQGTRLTVV.

V gene TRBV20-1 combines with J gene TRBJ1-4, with 9 bases identical to TRBD1. CDR3 length equals 13 residues. From germline, CDR1 is DFQATT and CDR2 SNEGSKA (reference sequence). The trim removed 5 bases at V and 5 bases at J, leaving 3 bases unmatched. The CDR3 DNA follows: TGCAGTGCTGGGGGACAGGGCAATGAAAAACTGTTTTTT. Translating it yields CSAGGQGNEKLFF.

The J gene is TRBJ2-1, the V gene TRBV6-5; possibly TRBD2 for D (6 bases). From germline, CDR1 is MNHEY and CDR2 SVGAGI. V was clipped by 6 bases and J by 0 bases, with 15 bases between them. The CDR3 has 16 amino acids. This CDR3 reads CASSVDSGSSYNEQFF. In DNA form, the CDR3 reads TGTGCCAGCAGCGTAGATTCCGGGAGCTCCTACAATGAGCAGTTCTTC.

This clonotype was detected ten times or more. The chain carries TRBV6-1 and TRBJ2-5; D unclear. Germline values: CDR1 MNHNS, CDR2 SASEGT. The ends were cut back, 6 bases at V and 0 bases at J, with 11 bases in the middle. The CDR3 is 14 amino acids. This chain's CDR3 is CASSPYSNQETQYF. The CDR3 DNA reads TGTGCCAGCAGCCCTTACAGTAACCAAGAGACCCAGTACTTC.

This clonotype was counted many times. The junction and the germline gene differ at one end; a read error may be behind it. CDR3 sequence: CASSLTSGSTDTQYF. DNA of the CDR3: TGCGCCAGCAGCCTTACTAGCGGAAGCACAGATACGCAGTATTTT. The chain couples TRBV5-8 to TRBJ2-3, with 8 bases matching TRBD2. From germline, CDR1 is SGHTS and CDR2 YDEGEE. This CDR3 has 15 amino acids.

Concerning this clonotype: Possible read error: a much larger clone is one base away. This chain joins TRBV6-5 and TRBJ2-7; D ambiguous. Trimming shortened V by 2 bases and J by 6 bases, and 14 bases separated the two germline ends. Per germline, CDR1 MNHEY and CDR2 SVGAGI. The CDR3 length is 14 residues. The CDR3 DNA reads as TGTGCCAGCAGTTACCCGGCGGTGTTGAGCGAGCAGTACTTC. Its protein product is CASSYPAVLSEQYF.

This clonotype was counted only a few times. The J gene is TRBJ2-7, the V gene TRBV4-1; TRBD2 agrees at 11 bases. From germline, CDR1 is MGHRA and CDR2 YSYEKL. The CDR3 sequence is 15 residues long. V was clipped by 4 bases and J by 2 bases; unmatched bases: 4. The DNA for the CDR3 is TGCGCCAGCAGCCTACTAGCGGGAGATGCCTACGAGCAGTACTTC. The encoded protein is CASSLLAGDAYEQYF.

The gene calls are TRBV28 and TRBJ2-1; a possible D gene is TRBD1 (5 bases). Germline V CDR1 and CDR2: MDHEN, SYDVKM. This CDR3 has 13 amino acids. V was pared by 7 bases and J by 4 bases, with 11 bases between. CDR3 in amino acids: CASTLDKYNEQFF. DNA for the CDR3: TGTGCCAGCACCCTGGACAAATACAATGAGCAGTTCTTC.

The chain joins TRBV6-2 or TRBV6-3 to TRBJ1-5, with D possibly TRBD1 on 6 matching bases. Germline lookup yields CDR1 MNHEY and CDR2 SVGEGT. V lost 6 bases to trimming and J lost 7 bases, with 16 bases between them. CDR3 length: 14 amino acids. Here the CDR3 DNA reads TGTGCCAGCAGCTCGGGGGGCTGGTGGCAGCCCCAGCATTTT. Translation: CASSSGGWWQPQHF.

With respect to this clonotype: A read error may be the cause here, since a much bigger clone is one base away. The chain links TRBV15 to TRBJ1-1; D is perhaps TRBD1 (6 bases). The germline V gene has CDR1 LNHNV and CDR2 YYDKDF (reference sequence). The CDR3 totals 15 residues. The DNA for the CDR3 is TGTGCCACCAGCAGAGATAAGGGGGGGAACACTGGAGCTTTCTTT. Translation: CATSRDKGGNTGAFF.

The gene calls are TRBV4-3 and TRBJ1-1; no clear D. Per germline, CDR1 LGHNA and CDR2 YSLEER. Trimming pared 0 bases from V and 0 bases from J, leaving 8 bases between. CDR3 size: 15 residues. The CDR3 protein is CASSQEEAMNTEAFF. Here the CDR3 DNA reads TGCGCCAGCAGCCAAGAGGAAGCCATGAACACTGAAGCTTTCTTT.

Remarks on this clonotype: A much larger clone lies a single base off, so this may be a read error. The chain is built from TRBV6-2 or TRBV6-3 and TRBJ2-1; 7 bases match TRBD2. CDR3 size: 16 residues. Germline CDR1 reads MNHEY; CDR2 reads SVGEGT. The CDR3 spells CAGRPLAASSYNEQFF. For the CDR3, the DNA is TGTGCCGGCAGGCCCCTAGCGGCAAGCTCCTACAATGAGCAGTTCTTC.

In its sample, this clonotype was seen many times. The CDR3, as DNA: TGCAGTGCTTCCGGGATCTGGTCTGATGAGCAGTTCTTC. Its translation is CSASGIWSDEQFF. V and J are TRBV20-1 and TRBJ2-1, with D perhaps matching TRBD2 (5 bases). Germline loops: CDR1 DFQATT, CDR2 SNEGSKA (reference sequence). The CDR3 has 13 residues. The V end lost 5 bases, the J end lost 8 bases, and 16 bases lay between the germline ends.

This clonotype was detected only once. The rearrangement uses TRBV12-3 or TRBV12-4 and TRBJ2-7; no clear D. This CDR3 comprises 14 residues. V was cut by 2 bases and J by 3 bases, with 11 bases left in between. Here the CDR3 reads CASSLRLINYEQYF. CDR3 nucleotide sequence: TGTGCCAGCAGTTTACGACTGATTAACTACGAGCAGTACTTC.

The genes are TRBV29-1 and TRBJ2-2; 9 nucleotides line up with TRBD2. Germline trimming cut 5 bases from V and 6 bases from J; bases unmatched to any gene: 10. The CDR3 has 15 residues. Germline CDR1 and CDR2: SQVTM and ANQGSEA. Here the CDR3 reads CSVMASGMIAGELFF. CDR3 nucleotide sequence: TGCAGCGTTATGGCTAGCGGGATGATCGCCGGGGAGCTGTTTTTT.